This T cell receptor (beta chain) comes out of a study of radiotherapy plus CTLA-4 blockade in lung cancer (dated 2018 in TCRdb). General notes on the study: Among the enrolled patients, 18% had an objective response, and about 30% reached disease control.

Focal radiation therapy combined with CTLA-4 blockade (ipilimumab) was tested in patients with chemo-refractory metastatic non-small-cell lung cancer. Turning to this clone: Its recognized antigen is unknown. No much larger clone exists at a distance of one base, and base qualities are not known.

Preparation of the library involved the immunoSEQ multiplex PCR assay. The immuneACCESS repertoire file appears here via TCRdb, limited to in-frame rearrangements. These files lack a portion of the clones; in checked studies, under half of the deficit traces to unresolved V genes, and the cause of the others is not known. In all, the sample holds roughly 53,000 clones, and approximately 80% of those were seen once. Together, the top ten hold roughly 3.2% of the sample. Per the germline V gene (reference sequence), GTSNPN is the CDR1 and SVGIG is the CDR2. V was cut back by 1 base and J by 5 bases, leaving a gap of 14 bases between them. There are 15 amino acids in the CDR3, from cysteine to phenylalanine inclusive. Only CDR3 DNA is held: 45 bases, read in frame from base 1. General conclusions and limits of the study: After treatment with radiotherapy and ipilimumab, TCR clones that originated in tumors expanded in peripheral blood. Increased serum interferon-beta after radiation, together with early dynamic changes in blood T cell clones, were reported to be the strongest predictors of response.

This TCR was sampled from a human donor with non-small cell lung cancer who had a partial response to radiotherapy plus ipilimumab. The sample here was peripheral blood, taken from a patient treated with radiotherapy plus ipilimumab. Here the chain combines TRBV30 and TRBJ1-4; the D segment could be TRBD1, given 5 matching bases. CDR3 reads: CAWSAAGMENEKLFF. Read as DNA, the sequence is TGTGCCTGGAGTGCAGCAGGGATGGAGAATGAAAAACTGTTTTTT. Where the CDR3 stops, the reference TRBV30 and TRBJ1-4 genes take over; the full variable domain is SQTIHQWPATLVQPVGSPLSLECTVEGTSNPNLYWYRQAAGRGLQLLFYSVGIGQISSEVPQNLSASRPQDRQFILSSKKLLLSDSGFYLCAWSAAGMENEKLFFGSGTQLSVL.